This entry lists 6 T cell receptor beta chains sequenced from one sample in a study of T cell responses to AZD1222 COVID-19 vaccine. Some clones are missing from TCRdb's copy, which holds only in-frame ones; the method was immunoSEQ multiplex PCR. The table has about 110,000 clones, approximately 86% seen once. The specimen comprised peripheral blood, sampled on day 0 of AZD1222 vaccination. These receptor sequences come from an adult in good health.

The chain carries TRBV18 and TRBJ1-1; D gene uncertain. This CDR3 comprises 12 residues. Germline V gene sequence: CDR1 KGHSH, CDR2 LQKENI. With 4 bases removed from V and 6 bases from J, the gap between germline ends came to 9 bases. CDR3 region: CASSRKGAEAFF. In DNA form, the CDR3 reads TGTGCCAGCTCACGAAAGGGTGCTGAAGCTTTCTTT.

The chain joins TRBV6-6 to TRBJ2-3, with D unclear. The germline V and J ends were trimmed by 2 bases and 5 bases, with 11 bases remaining between them. The CDR3 consists of 14 residues. Germline V gene lookup returns CDR1 MNHNY and CDR2 SVGAGI (reference sequence). The CDR3 DNA follows: TGTGCCAGCAGTTACAGCACTTCAAGAGATACGCAGTATTTT. It specifies CASSYSTSRDTQYF.

This clone appeared a few times. This chain's CDR3 is CASRTGVAGAGELFF. The CDR3 nucleotides read TGTGCCAGCAGGACGGGGGTCGCCGGTGCCGGGGAGCTGTTTTTT. The gene calls are TRBV6-5 and TRBJ2-2, with TRBD2 as a possible D gene (6 bases). V dropped 6 bases and J dropped 6 bases, with 17 bases sitting between them. There are 15 residues in the CDR3. Germline CDR1 reads MNHEY; CDR2 reads SVGAGI.

The chain recombines TRBV3-1 (or the pseudogene TRBV3-2) with TRBJ1-4; D uncertain. V gave up 4 bases and J gave up 14 bases, with 14 bases separating them. Germline values: CDR1 LGHDT, CDR2 YNNKEL (reference sequence). This CDR3 comprises 12 residues. CDR3 in amino acids: CASSRGDGWLFF. The CDR3 nucleotides read TGTGCCAGCAGCCGCGGGGATGGGTGGCTGTTTTTT.

V usage is TRBV9 and J usage is TRBJ1-5; D perhaps matches TRBD1 (6 bases). V was trimmed by 0 bases and J by 5 bases, leaving 9 bases between them. The CDR3 is 14 amino acids. CDR1 and CDR2 from the germline V gene are SGDLS and YYNGEE. The chain's CDR3 is CASSVGQADQPQHF. The CDR3 DNA is TGTGCCAGCAGCGTAGGACAGGCCGATCAGCCCCAGCATTTT.

The chain links TRBV28 to TRBJ2-5, with 10 nucleotides matching TRBD2. V was clipped by 4 bases and J by 3 bases; unmatched bases: 5. The CDR3 runs 15 residues. CDR1 MDHEN and CDR2 SYDVKM come from the germline V gene. CDR3 sequence: CASSSSTSGKETQYF. In DNA, the CDR3 is TGTGCCAGCAGTTCATCTACTAGCGGGAAAGAGACCCAGTACTTC.